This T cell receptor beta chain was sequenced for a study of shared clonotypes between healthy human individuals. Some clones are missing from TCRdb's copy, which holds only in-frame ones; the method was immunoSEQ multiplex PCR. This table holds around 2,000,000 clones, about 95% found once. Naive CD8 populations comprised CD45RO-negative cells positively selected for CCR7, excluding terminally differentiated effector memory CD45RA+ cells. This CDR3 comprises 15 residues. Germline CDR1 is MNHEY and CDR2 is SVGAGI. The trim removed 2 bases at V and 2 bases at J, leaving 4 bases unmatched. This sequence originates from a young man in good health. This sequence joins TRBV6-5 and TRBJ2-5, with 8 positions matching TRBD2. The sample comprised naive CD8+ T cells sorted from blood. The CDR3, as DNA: TGTGCCAGCAGTTACCCCACTAGCGGTCAAGAGACCCAGTACTTC. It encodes CASSYPTSGQETQYF.